The source of this T cell receptor (beta chain) is a study of T cells in Graves' hyperthyroidism and ophthalmopathy. Template material for amplifying TCR beta CDR3 regions consisted of RNA transcripts. The HTBI set primed first-round TCR CDR3 RT-PCR. Each CDR3 protein is one row after TCRdb ran MiXCR on the multiplex PCR reads. The table has about 840,000 distinct CDR3 sequences, approximately 40% seen once. A remark on this clonotype: One end of the junction is discordant with germline, which a read error may explain.

Germline assignment: CDR1 SSHAT and CDR2 FNYEAQ (reference sequence). CDR3 length: 20 amino acids. The sequencing sample was made of blood. This clonotype originated in a man aged 18 to 30 with Graves' hyperthyroidism. The rearrangement uses TRBV7-7 and TRBJ1-5; 7 bases are a match to TRBD1. CDR3 in amino acids: CASSDQKAGTATIANRPQHF. The CDR3 DNA follows: TGTGCTAGCAGCGACCAGAAAGCCGGGACAGCTACTATAGCAAATCGGCCCCAGCATTTT.